This T cell receptor (beta chain) emerged from a study of shared T cell receptors in the human thymus. Libraries were prepared by immunoSEQ multiplex PCR; TCRdb keeps only in-frame clonotypes and omits some of them. The data contain 550,000 to 800,000 clones, 75% to 90% of them singletons. Germline loops: CDR1 SGHDT, CDR2 YYEEEE. V was trimmed by 3 bases and J by 2 bases, leaving 13 bases between them. The CDR3 has 15 residues. These data also featured in a second study, about human thymus T cells. From that report: The sample donors, healthy Finnish infants, were having corrective surgery for congenital heart defects. Thymus pieces cut out during corrective heart surgery were the tissue that was used. Blood and thymic repertoires both appeared biased in V and J gene usage. Related research has reported that thymic repertoires overlap highly among unrelated individuals.

The sequenced sample consisted of thymocytes. The sequence came from a girl under three years old with a congenital heart defect. The rearrangement uses TRBV5-6 and TRBJ2-3; weak D call: TRBD1 (5 bases). For the CDR3, the DNA is TGTGCCAGCAGCTCTAAGCAGGGCACCACAGATACGCAGTATTTT. It encodes CASSSKQGTTDTQYF. The full variable domain, in which reference TRBV5-6 and TRBJ2-3 provide the parts outside the CDR3, is DAGVTQSPTHLIKTRGQQVTLRCSPKSGHDTVSWYQQALGQGPQFIFQYYEEEERQRGNFPDRFSGHQFPNYSSELNVNALLLGDSALYLCASSSKQGTTDTQYFGPGTRLTVL.